This entry concerns a single T cell receptor (beta chain). The data stem from a study of blood T cell repertoires in COVID-19. Study summary: The analysed material was cDNA or gDNA that came from T cells, B-cell-depleted T cells, or PBMCs.

Repertoires were generated with immunoSEQ multiplex PCR, while TCRdb's copy carries only in-frame clones and drops some. The table lists around 180,000 clones, 86% of them singletons. Germline V gene sequence: CDR1 SNHLY, CDR2 FYNNEI. V lost 4 bases to trimming and J lost 11 bases, with 17 bases between them. The CDR3 runs to 13 residues. The chain joins TRBV2 to TRBJ1-1; TRBD1 is a possible D gene (5 bases). This TCR was sampled from a young woman who had recovered from COVID-19. Sequenced input: PBMCs or T cells enriched from blood (not recorded which). In DNA form, the CDR3 reads TGTGCCAGCAGTGCCGAACTGGGGGGGGAGGCTTTCTTT. It encodes CASSAELGGEAFF.